This T cell receptor beta chain stems from a study of T cell responses to AZD1222 COVID-19 vaccine. The study, taken as a whole, reports: Repertoires were sampled only after the peak T cell response. The donor group comprised mostly white British people and more females; the analysis possibly underestimated clonal diversity. When two AZD1222 doses had been given, Spike-specific TCR breadth and depth rose.

The data were produced by immunoSEQ multiplex PCR, yet TCRdb's version contains in-frame clones alone and is incomplete. Found here are 150,000 to 200,000 clones, around 89% of them singletons; the top ten hold roughly 4%. In its sample, this clone was seen a few times. Its matching antigen is unknown. The CDR3 contains 14 residues. Germline lookup yields CDR1 SGHRS and CDR2 YFSETQ. V dropped 4 bases and J dropped 3; count of bases not matched to a gene: 4. The material sequenced was peripheral blood, taken 28 days after the second AZD1222 dose. This clonotype originated in an adult who received the AZD1222 COVID-19 vaccine. The rearrangement uses TRBV5-1 and TRBJ1-3; TRBD1 matches at 7 bases. CDR3 loop: CASSPSGGGNTIYF. CDR3 nucleotide sequence: TGCGCCAGCAGCCCGTCAGGGGGTGGAAACACCATATATTTT.